This record concerns one T cell receptor (beta chain) sequence. Germline lookup yields CDR1 SGHNT and CDR2 YENEEA. The CDR3 covers 13 residues. Trimming removed 4 bases from V and 2 bases from J; junction bases left unmatched: 1. The PCR made use of 60 Vbeta and 13 Jbeta primers. Produced via immunoSEQ multiplex PCR; TCRdb's table is partial and in-frame only. The table records roughly 170,000 clones, roughly four fifths of them present only once. This entry belongs to a study of cytomegalovirus exposure and HLA in healthy donors. The sample comprised PBMCs. The gene calls are TRBV11-3 and TRBJ2-7; 8 bases agree with TRBD2. This clonotype originated in a female donor in good health and CMV-seronegative. The CDR3 loop is CASSSGGPYEQYF. The CDR3 DNA is TGTGCCAGCAGCTCGGGAGGGCCCTACGAGCAGTACTTC. The full variable domain, with the rest looked up from reference TRBV11-3 and TRBJ2-7, is EAGVVQSPRYKIIEKKQPVAFWCNPISGHNTLYWYLQNLGQGPELLIRYENEEAVDDSQLPKDRFSAERLKGVDSTLKIQPAELGDSAVYLCASSSGGPYEQYFGPGTRLTVT.